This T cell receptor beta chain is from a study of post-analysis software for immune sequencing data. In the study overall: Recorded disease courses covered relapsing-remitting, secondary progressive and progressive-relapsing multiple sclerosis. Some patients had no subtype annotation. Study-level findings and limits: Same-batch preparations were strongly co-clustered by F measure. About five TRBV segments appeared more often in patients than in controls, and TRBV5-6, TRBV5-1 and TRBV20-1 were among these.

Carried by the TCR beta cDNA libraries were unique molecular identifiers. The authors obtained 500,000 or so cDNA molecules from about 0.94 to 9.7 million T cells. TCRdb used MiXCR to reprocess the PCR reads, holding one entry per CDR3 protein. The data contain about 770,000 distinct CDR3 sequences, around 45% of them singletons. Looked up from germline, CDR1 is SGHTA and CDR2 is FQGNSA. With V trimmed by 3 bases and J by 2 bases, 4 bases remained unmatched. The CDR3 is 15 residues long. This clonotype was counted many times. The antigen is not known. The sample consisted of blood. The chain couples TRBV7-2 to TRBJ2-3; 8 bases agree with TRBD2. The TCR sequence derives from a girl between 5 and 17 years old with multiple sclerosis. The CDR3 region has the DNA TGTGCCAGCAGCTTTGAACTAGCGGCCACAGATACGCAGTATTTT. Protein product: CASSFELAATDTQYF.